This entry concerns a single TCR beta chain. Its antigen remains unidentified. The data were taken from a study of beta chain features in type 1 diabetes. Study-wide results and limits: Moderately but significantly shorter TCRB CDR3s were found in Type 1 diabetes patients in all four CD4+ subsets.

V gave up 5 bases and J gave up 7 bases, with 12 bases separating them. The germline V gene has CDR1 KGHSH and CDR2 LQKENI. The CDR3 is 13 amino acids. Expressed TCRB transcripts were sequenced because the entire RNA isolate underwent reverse transcription. Profiling relied on immunoSEQ multiplex PCR, and the TCRdb table lists in-frame clones only, not all of them. Among 250,000 to 350,000 clones listed, more than 13% were seen once. The TCR comes from a man aged 25-45 years with type 1 diabetes. The genes are TRBV18 and TRBJ1-5, with a weak D call TRBD1 (6 bases). Sequencing input: naive CD4+ T cells from blood. The CDR3, as DNA: TGTGCCAGCTCATACAGGGTAGAGCAGCCCCAGCATTTT. Protein sequence: CASSYRVEQPQHF.